These 28 T cell receptor beta chains share one sample of origin, sequenced in a study of tumor-infiltrating lymphocytes in primary liver carcinoma (TCRdb year 2017). Without any cell sorting, total RNA and DNA were co-extracted from approximately 20-30 mg of bulk tissue using the AllPrep DNA/RNA mini kit. The sequencer was an Illumina HiSeq 2500. Starting from about 500 ng total RNA, TCRbeta-specific cDNA was produced by reverse transcription with a constant-region primer and ProtoScript II reverse transcriptase. The TCRbeta libraries were prepared through three rounds of nested multiplex PCR following a slightly modified ARM-PCR procedure. Each of the first two PCR rounds ran for approximately 9 cycles using multiplex TRBV1-TRBV30 forward primers together with a Cbeta reverse primer. TCRdb trimmed public reads at Q25 via fastp, called clones via MiXCR and kept in-frame beta chains. One record per CDR3 amino acid sequence lists the most common genes and DNA. The sample table contains about 23,000 distinct CDR3 sequences; only one count was recorded for 75% to 80% of them. Under 35% of the sample is taken by the ten largest.

The sequenced sample was liver tumor tissue from sampling region 5. Interpreted using the paper, the cell subset or site label stands for: tumor region T5, tumor centre. Every receptor here comes from a woman in her thirties with primary liver carcinoma and hepatitis B virus infection.

Only a few counts were recorded for this clonotype. This may arise from a read error, as a much more abundant clone is one base away. The V gene is TRBV11-2, the J gene TRBJ2-3, with D possibly being TRBD1 (6 bases). Germline V CDR1 and CDR2: SGHAT, FQNNGV. V lost 8 bases and J lost 3, with 18 bases in between. The CDR3 is 15 amino acids. The CDR3 nucleotides are TGTGCCAGCGGCACGGGACATAGCGAGACAGATACGCAGTATTTT. It encodes CASGTGHSETDTQYF. Supplemented by reference TRBV11-2 and TRBJ2-3, the full variable domain reads EAGVAQSPRYKIIEKRQSVAFWCNPISGHATLYWYQQILGQGPKLLIQFQNNGVVDDSQLPKDRFSAERLKGVDSTLKIQPAKLEDSAVYLCASGTGHSETDTQYFGPGTRLTVL.

On this clonotype: Compared with germline, one end of the junction differs, possibly owing to a read error. The rearrangement links TRBV7-9 to TRBJ1-1; D perhaps matches TRBD1 (5 bases). The CDR3 is 17 residues long. The germline V gene encodes CDR1 SEHNR and CDR2 FQNEAQ (reference sequence). CDR3 bases: TGTGCCAGCAGATTGAAACGAGGGGAGGCGATGAACACTGAACCTTTCTTT. It translates to CASRLKRGEAMNTEPFF.

As to this clonotype: Because the CDR3 is missing its conserved closing phenylalanine or tryptophan, this is likely a read error. V usage is TRBV9 and J usage is TRBJ2-7; 7 positions match TRBD1. From germline, CDR1 is SGDLS and CDR2 YYNGEE. The junction had 2 bases not matched to a gene; V was cut back by 3 bases and J by 2 bases. The CDR3 has 13 amino acids. The CDR3 DNA sequence: TGTGCCAGCAGCGGACAGGGCGCCTACGAGCAGTACTTA. The encoded protein is CASSGQGAYEQYL.

Points on this clonotype: A much larger clone is a single base away; this may be a read error. The rearrangement uses TRBV2 and TRBJ2-7; 12 bases are shared with TRBD1. Germline assignment: CDR1 SNHLY and CDR2 FYNNEI. J gave up 4 bases and V 10 bases, and 5 bases lay outside the gene matches. The CDR3 is made up of 13 amino acids. CDR3 loop: CANRDRGQYEQYF. CDR3 DNA: TGTGCCAACAGGGACAGGGGGCAGTACGAGCAGTACTTC.

As to this clonotype: At one of its ends the junction is not consistent with the germline gene, which may arise from a read error. This chain uses TRBV4-3 with TRBJ2-1; D is uncertain. CDR1 and CDR2 (germline): LGHNA, YSLEER. The CDR3 contains 14 residues. DNA of the CDR3: TGCGCCAGCTACCACACAGAGTTGGTCAATGAGCGGTTCTTC. It codes for CASYHTELVNERFF.

Comments on this clonotype: No DNA is shown, since the ends of the CDR3 on it are uncertain; the CDR3 is the one TCRdb lists. V usage is TRBV11-2 and J usage is TRBJ2-7; TRBD1, as called in the table, went unchecked against the DNA. The germline CDR1 and CDR2 sequences are SGHAT and FQNNGV. The CDR3 adds up to 16 amino acids, both ends counted. Here the CDR3 reads CVSSSYPGPYACEQYF.

On this clonotype: A clone one base away is much larger, so this may be a read error. This chain joins TRBV6-5 and TRBJ2-1, with D perhaps matching TRBD1 (5 bases). This CDR3 spans 13 amino acids. V dropped 5 bases and J dropped 9 bases, with 14 bases sitting between them. Germline values: CDR1 MNHEY, CDR2 SVGAGI. The CDR3 spells CASSQRHGAEQFF. Written as DNA, the CDR3 is TGTGCCAGCAGTCAACGACATGGGGCTGAGCAGTTCTTC.

Notes on this clonotype: A read error may produce the germline difference seen at one junction end. This chain connects TRBV11-3 to TRBJ2-1; 14 bases are a match to TRBD2. Germline lookup yields CDR1 SGHNT and CDR2 YENEEA. The CDR3 spans 15 residues. DNA of the CDR3: TGTGCCAGCAGCCGACTAGCGGGGGGGGTGTATGAGCAATCCTTC. Translating it yields CASSRLAGGVYEQSF.

In its sample, this clonotype was seen once. At one of its ends the junction is not consistent with the germline gene, which may arise from a read error. This sequence joins TRBV6-5 and TRBJ2-5, with 10 bases fitting TRBD1. The germline CDR1 and CDR2 sequences are MNHEY and SVGAGI. The CDR3 is 13 amino acids. Here the CDR3 DNA reads TGTGCCAGCAATATCGACAGGGGGCTGACCCAGCACTTC. Its translation: CASNIDRGLTQHF.

As to this clonotype: The CDR3 end shows no conserved phenylalanine or tryptophan, and so a read error is likely. This chain joins TRBV28 and TRBJ2-1, with 14 positions matching TRBD2. The CDR3 has 17 residues. Germline V gives CDR1 MDHEN, CDR2 SYDVKM. J was trimmed by 8 bases and V by 5 bases; bases with no gene match: 11. CDR3 region: CASSTRTSGRWYYEQFL. The DNA of the CDR3 is TGTGCCAGCAGTACACGGACTAGCGGGAGGTGGTACTATGAGCAGTTCTTA.

This clonotype was counted between two and nine times. One end of the junction varies from germline; a read error may be responsible. The chain employs TRBV6-5 and TRBJ2-2; 8 bases map to TRBD1. The germline gives CDR1 MNHEY, CDR2 SVGAGI. The CDR3 is made up of 15 amino acids. The DNA for the CDR3 is TGTGCCAGCAGTCCGCGGACAGGGTCGACCGGGGAGCTGTCTTTT. Its translation: CASSPRTGSTGELSF.

Points on this clonotype: Its ends do not fully match the called genes, so a read error is possible. The chain employs TRBV11-2 and TRBJ2-2; no reliable D call. Germline assignment: CDR1 SGHAT and CDR2 FQNNGV. The CDR3 length is 12 residues. The CDR3 loop is CAGSAAYGELFF. The CDR3 DNA is TGTGCCGGCAGCGCAGCGTACGGGGAGCTGTTTTTT.

Note on this clonotype: One end of the junction varies from germline; a read error may be responsible. The J gene is TRBJ2-3, the V gene TRBV7-8; no clear D. The CDR3 covers 18 residues. Germline V gives CDR1 SGHVS, CDR2 FQNEAQ. CDR3 amino acids: CVSSSDELRNRPSNKQYF. CDR3 in DNA: TGTGTCAGCAGCTCGGACGAGCTCCGGAACAGACCCTCTAATAAGCAGTATTTT. The variable domain in full, completed from reference TRBV7-8 and TRBJ2-3, reads GAGVSQSPRYKVAKRGQDVALRCDPISGHVSLFWYQQALGQGPEFLTYFQNEAQLDKSGLPSDRFFAERPEGSVSTLKIQRTQQEDSAVYLCVSSSDELRNRPSNKQYFGPGTRLTVL.

On this clonotype: At one boundary the junction diverges from the germline segment, which might be a read error. The chain has TRBV4-3 and TRBJ2-1; D ambiguous. Germline CDR1 and CDR2: LGHNA and YSLEER. The CDR3 has 14 residues. The CDR3 reads CASSHTEMINEQFF. For the CDR3, the DNA is TGCGCCAGCAGCCACACAGAGATGATCAATGAACAGTTCTTC.

The chain employs TRBV30 and TRBJ2-3; D call uncertain. The CDR3 length is 13 residues. V lost 2 bases to trimming and J lost 6 bases, with 12 bases between them. Per the germline V gene, CDR1 is GTSNPN and CDR2 is SVGIG (reference sequence). Here the CDR3 DNA reads TGTGCCTGGAGTATACATAGTCGGGATACGCAGTATTTT. It specifies CAWSIHSRDTQYF.

As for this clonotype: At one of its ends the junction is not consistent with the germline gene, which may arise from a read error. This chain links TRBV4-1 with TRBJ2-3, with a possible D match to TRBD2 (5 bases). The CDR3 totals 17 residues. CDR1 and CDR2 from the germline V gene are MGHRA and YSYEKL. The CDR3 here is CVSSRTPLAGDTDTQYF. The DNA for the CDR3 is TGCGTCAGCAGCCGTACTCCCCTAGCTGGAGATACAGATACGCAGTATTTT.

At least ten counts were recorded for this clonotype. The rearrangement joins TRBV2 to TRBJ2-3; D might be TRBD2 (6 bases). The CDR3 extends over 14 amino acids. CDR1 SNHLY and CDR2 FYNNEI come from the germline V gene. V lost 11 bases to trimming and J lost 6 bases, with 21 bases between them. In DNA form, the CDR3 reads TGTGCCGGACCCGGGGGAGCAAGTTCGGATACGCAGTATTTT. Protein: CAGPGGASSDTQYF.

This sequence joins TRBV6-5 and TRBJ1-2, with 8 bases lining up with TRBD1. This CDR3 has 14 residues. The germline CDR1 and CDR2 sequences are MNHEY and SVGAGI. V shed 2 bases, J shed 8 bases, and the junction held 7 bases outside the gene matches. The CDR3, as DNA: TGTGCCAGCAGTTACAACGGACAGGGCATCGGCTACACCTTC. Translating it yields CASSYNGQGIGYTF.

By its share, this clonotype is medium-sized (0.01 to 0.1%). This chain joins TRBV12-3 or TRBV12-4 and TRBJ2-3; tentative D call: TRBD2 (6 bases). V was shortened by 7 bases and J by 6 bases, with 11 bases between the two germline ends. The CDR3 length is 12 residues. This chain's CDR3 is CASMPGEDTQYF. CDR3 coding DNA: TGTGCCAGCATGCCGGGGGAGGATACGCAGTATTTT.

This clonotype was counted ten times or more. At one end the junction does not follow the germline gene, possibly because of a read error. The J gene is TRBJ2-7, the V gene TRBV12-3 or TRBV12-4; tentative D call: TRBD2 (5 bases). The CDR3 spans 13 residues. CDR3 region: CASTRREYYEQYF. The CDR3 DNA sequence: TGTGCCAGCACCCGACGGGAATACTACGAGCAATACTTC.

This clonotype turned up a few times. This may be a read error: a much more frequent sequence differs by one nucleotide. V gene TRBV4-1 combines with J gene TRBJ1-2, with D unclear. V gave up 6 bases and J gave up 8 bases, with 4 bases separating them. In germline, CDR1 is MGHRA, CDR2 YSYEKL. This CDR3 has 9 residues. CDR3 loop: CASRPGYTF. The CDR3 DNA is TGCGCCAGCAGACCGGGCTACACCTTC.

Only one count was recorded for this clonotype. A junction end diverges from the germline sequence, so it may reflect a read error. V gene TRBV28 combines with J gene TRBJ2-1, with TRBD1 matching 8 bases. Germline V CDR1 and CDR2: MDHEN, SYDVKM. CDR3 length: 17 amino acids. CDR3 coding DNA: TGTGCCAGCAGTTCGCGCCCCGGACAGGGACCCTACTATGAGCAGTTCTTC. It encodes CASSSRPGQGPYYEQFF.

This clonotype has just one count. This rearrangement joins TRBV6-5 to TRBJ1-6; D not resolved. The CDR3 contains 17 residues. Trimming took 10 bases from V and 0 from J, leaving 19 bases between them. Looked up from germline, CDR1 is MNHEY and CDR2 is SVGAGI. CDR3 coding DNA: TGTGCCAACAGCGGGAGGGCCTCGGGCTCCTATAATTCACCCCTCCACTTT. Its translation: CANSGRASGSYNSPLHF.

In this sample, this clonotype turned up a few times. Here the CDR3 omits its conserved ending phenylalanine or tryptophan, so a read error is the likely source. No DNA is shown, since the ends of the CDR3 on it are uncertain; the CDR3 is the one TCRdb lists. The V and J genes are TRBV30 and TRBJ2-7; the DNA was not compared with TRBD1, the D call given in the table. The CDR3 comprises 13 residues, both ends counted. The V gene's germline CDR1 is GTSNPN and CDR2 SVGIG (reference sequence). The CDR3 region is CAWSAVWGHEQYS.

The V gene is TRBV12-3 or TRBV12-4, the J gene TRBJ2-4, with 9 bases fitting TRBD1. J lost 4 bases, V lost 7 bases, and 14 bases had no gene match. This CDR3 comprises 17 residues. The CDR3, as DNA: TGTGCCAGCACCATGGGGTCGGGACAGGGACGAAAAAACATTCAGTACTTC. It translates to CASTMGSGQGRKNIQYF.

This sequence joins TRBV30 and TRBJ1-5; D possibly corresponds to TRBD1 (6 bases). Per the germline V gene, CDR1 is GTSNPN and CDR2 is SVGIG (reference sequence). This CDR3 is 15 amino acids long. The ends were cut back, 7 bases at V and 4 bases at J, with 20 bases in the middle. CDR3 sequence (DNA): TGTGCCTTGAATGTAAAGGGAGGGGGAAATCAGCCCCAGCATTTT. It specifies CALNVKGGGNQPQHF. The entire variable domain, with the rest obtained from reference TRBV30 and TRBJ1-5, is as follows: SQTIHQWPATLVQPVGSPLSLECTVEGTSNPNLYWYRQAAGRGLQLLFYSVGIGQISSEVPQNLSASRPQDRQFILSSKKLLLSDSGFYLCALNVKGGGNQPQHFGDGTRLSIL.

Notes on this clonotype: Germline is not matched at one junction end, which may reflect a read error. The chain has TRBV6-6 and TRBJ2-1, with 11 bases aligning to TRBD2. CDR1 is MNHNY, CDR2 SVGAGI, per germline (reference sequence). The CDR3 runs to 16 residues. CDR3 coding DNA: TGTGTCAGCAGTTACGCTAGCGGGAGGTTCTACAATGAGCAGTTCTTC. Amino acid sequence: CVSSYASGRFYNEQFF.

As concerns this clonotype: The CDR3 does not end in the conserved phenylalanine or tryptophan, so this is likely a read error. V is TRBV28 and J is TRBJ2-1, with a tentative D call TRBD2 (5 bases). V lost 5 bases and J lost 1, with 15 bases in between. The germline V gene has CDR1 MDHEN and CDR2 SYDVKM. The CDR3 loop spans 16 amino acids. This CDR3 is CASSPMSGPSYNEQFS. CDR3 nucleotide sequence: TGTGCCAGCAGTCCCATGAGCGGACCATCCTACAATGAGCAGTTCTCC.